This T cell receptor beta chain was captured in a study of cytomegalovirus exposure and HLA in healthy donors (dated by TCRdb to about 2017). Background on the whole study: In an earlier analysis of about 560 of the donors, 250 to 350 Gb of sequence data and about 110 million unique TCR beta sequences from 150 million to 200 million T cells were reported. All discovery cohort repertoires had been generated using a single sequencing platform. Roughly 310 gigabases of sequencing data and approximately 85 million unique TCR sequences were included in an early release covering under 650 HLA-typed donors. Across 300 to 400 genotyped donors of the cohort, an average of approximately 220,000 unique TCR beta nucleotide sequences per donor were sequenced, and approximately 17% of those sequences were non-productive. Alongside the repertoire data, information on donor age, sex, ethnicity and CMV serostatus was compiled. The aim of the study was to test whether cataloging public T cell receptors could identify signatures of past pathogen exposure. Of the 300 to 450 genotyped donors, 81% fell in the genetic ancestry cluster associated with self-reported Caucasian donors. In the later analysis, no new phenotypic data were used to find candidate immune exposures; instead, reliance was placed on TCR beta sequences and their occurrence across donors. An earlier analysis of 500 to 650 of the donors applied high-throughput TCR beta sequencing to assess whether each TCR beta V gene segment acted as functional or pseudogenic. A later genetic analysis used genome-wide SNP genotypes for about three fifths of the 666 donors, treating that subset as a discovery cohort. The number of donors typed differed by locus, with about 629-630 for A, B, C, DRB1 and DQB1, 522 for DQA1, 600 to 610 for DPA1, and over 400 for DPB1. HLA typing included class I and class II loci at four-digit resolution. To study patterns of TCR occurrence, a later analysis re-analyzed previously published TCR beta repertoires from 700 or so donors and added high-resolution HLA genotyping. A few DR-DQ haplotypes were treated as single units for association and clustering because of strong linkage in the cohort. Using immunosequencing, the study profiled T cell repertoires from some 670 subjects and related those repertoires to cytomegalovirus serostatus. The study combined high-throughput TCR immunosequencing, statistical association of individual TCRs with disease status, and machine learning to predict cytomegalovirus infection status. A separate validation cohort of over a hundred different subjects was used in addition to the roughly 620-subject first cohort. Broader findings and caveats from the paper: A later analysis found that TCR association rates varied across HLA loci, with DRB1 alleles showing the most associated TCRs and HLA-C alleles the fewest. When HLA alleles, especially DR and DQ, strongly co-occurred, TCR associations were difficult to assign to individual alleles. Most TCR sequences were observed very rarely across donors, whereas some public TCRs were present in many individuals. Linkage disequilibrium might explain the correlated functional status among segregating V segments, but an unknown experimental factor could not be ruled out. Immune exposure information for the cohort was limited to CMV serostatus. In a later genetic analysis, fewer N-insertions in productive TCRs were reported among donors in an Asian-associated ancestry cluster than the roughly 700-donor mean. HLA typing was unavailable for some donors at each locus, so association tests used only the typed subset. Cytomegalovirus status was reported to be diagnosed by the classifier with high specificity and sensitivity in both the original and validation cohorts. In vitro tests confirmed that a few of the cytomegalovirus-associated TCR beta chains recognize cytomegalovirus antigens. Approximately 18 rarely observed V segments, including chromosome 9 orphons, were excluded from the earlier analysis of several hundred of the donors because counts were too low. An earlier analysis of around 600 of the donors showed that most TCR beta V segments appeared in productive rearrangements either about 87% or about 30% of the time, which broadly matched IMGT annotations. A later genetic analysis associated a missense DCLRE1C variant with V-gene and J-gene trimming of TCR beta chains, and an independent cohort replicated the association. The study gave a list of under 200 TCR beta chains associated with cytomegalovirus. A further reported finding was that TCR beta sequences accurately predicted the HLA-A and HLA-B alleles for most subjects in the first cohort. Sequencing depth was assumed to be roughly uniform across donors in the presence/absence analyses, though that assumption may not hold. Only TCR beta chains were sequenced in this cohort, and the absence of alpha or paired-chain data limited detectable features. The authors suggested that the approach could potentially be generalized to other disease states and immunological phenotypes. A later analysis found that most CMV-associated TCR beta chains appeared HLA-restricted, with HLA associations seemingly driven largely by CMV exposure. A later analysis reported that several top co-occurrence clusters appeared linked to parvovirus B19, influenza, CMV and Epstein-Barr virus. The sequencing pipeline was judged likely to have produced a cluster of highly shared sequence variants as a technical artifact. Specific HLA alleles were associated with 15,000 to 20,000 TCR beta sequences at a false discovery rate of 0.05 in a later analysis. Compared with equally common non-associated chains, HLA-associated TCR beta chains in a later analysis were more clonally expanded and had lower generation probabilities.

This clone has a handful of counts. The antigen this receptor binds is unknown. There are no base qualities to consult, and no much larger clone falls within one base. In total, around 600 healthy bone marrow donors made up the cohort. At the time of sampling, all cohort members were nominally healthy, though unrecorded immune exposures were likely present. The donor tested CMV seropositive and was one of the 289 seropositive cohort members. Every donor gave a peripheral blood sample, and the peripheral blood mononuclear cells from that sample were used for TCR beta sequencing. Genomic DNA extraction from the blood cell samples was performed with the Qiagen DNeasy Blood Extraction Kit. Receptors were amplified or captured by the immunoSEQ multiplex PCR assay. For the multiplex PCR, a mixture combining 60 forward primers for TCR Vbeta segments and 13 reverse primers for TCR Jbeta segments was used. A multiplex PCR assay on genomic DNA amplified the CDR3 region of rearranged TCR beta genes. On the Illumina HiSeq System, the amplified TCR beta libraries were sequenced as 87-base-pair reads. The published analysis was carried out like this. A later analysis tallied 75 million to 95 million unique TCR beta chains across the 700 or so repertoires, and some 12 million of those chains were shared by two or more donors. Raw reads were error-corrected and collapsed into unique sequences by a nearest-neighbor algorithm in which closely related sequences were merged to remove PCR and sequencing errors. To assign V, D and J gene segments, CDR3 sequences were aligned to IMGT reference sequences. Each retained sequence needed at least a six-nucleotide match to both a V gene segment and a J gene segment. Rearrangements were called productive when the CDR3 lacked stop codons and stayed in frame with V and J; all others were non-productive. CDR3 was defined according to IMGT convention as the region running from the second conserved V-encoded cysteine to the conserved J-encoded phenylalanine. The earlier analysis of 550 to 650 of the donors excluded any sequence lacking an unambiguous match to a single V gene segment. In an earlier analysis of 587 of the donors, V segments were called functional above 56.7% productive rearrangements and were called segregating when the between-donor standard deviation exceeded 5%. A statistical classification framework was developed to diagnose cytomegalovirus status using the catalog of TCR beta chain sequences. In a later analysis, V and J genes were assigned by comparing TCR nucleotide sequences against IMGT/GENE-DB human TR gene sequences. In a later analysis, CDR3 sequences and most-parsimonious VDJ recombination scenarios were assigned using the TCRdist pipeline. A later analysis defined each TCR beta chain by its CDR3 amino acid sequence plus V-gene family, and excluded reads lacking a unique V-gene family. In a later analysis, several hundred highly shared, low-generation-probability nucleotide sequences were removed to address suspected cross-contamination and a sequencing artifact. For each public chain, a later analysis derived a clonal expansion index from normalized ranks of inferred template counts within each repertoire. In a later analysis, generation probabilities were computed with a VDJ recombination model fitted to out-of-frame rearrangements, and the resulting probabilities were checked against IGoR. A later analysis scored TCR-TCR, TCR-HLA and TCR-CMV co-occurrence with hypergeometric tests, applying a repertoire-size bias correction to TCR pairs. In a later analysis, false discovery rates were estimated by permuting HLA or CMV assignments 20 times. In a later analysis, co-occurring TCRs were grouped using DBSCAN, and TCRdist sequence similarity was added for clustering within HLA-allele-positive subsets. Co-occurrence clustering excluded repertoires with fewer than 30,000 or more than 120,000 public chains, plus five with anomalous nucleotide sharing. TCRdb obtained this table from immuneACCESS and retained in-frame rearrangements with V and J assigned. These tables miss some clones; where compared with another copy, unresolved V genes account for less than half of the shortfall, and the remainder is unexplained. The DNA was the basis for D and trimming; V, J and clone size are from that table. In this sample the table shows some 180,000 clones, approximately 73% of which occur a single time. The ten largest clonotypes hold around 2.3% of the sample.

Sequencing was done on a sample of PBMCs. This clonotype originated in a woman in her twenties or thirties in good health and CMV-seropositive.

The CDR3 region has the sequence CATSRDRGLPTDTQYF. The base sequence is TGTGCCACCAGCAGAGATAGGGGACTACCAACAGATACGCAGTATTTT. In this chain, TRBV15 is recombined with TRBJ2-3, with 7 junctional bases fitting TRBD2. Looking up the germline V gene (reference sequence) yields CDR1 LNHNV and CDR2 YYDKDF. Trimming accounts for 0 bases at V and 3 bases at J, while the number of junction bases matched to no gene is 6. The CDR3, from cysteine to phenylalanine, totals 16 residues. Only CDR3 DNA is held: 48 bases, read in frame from base 1.